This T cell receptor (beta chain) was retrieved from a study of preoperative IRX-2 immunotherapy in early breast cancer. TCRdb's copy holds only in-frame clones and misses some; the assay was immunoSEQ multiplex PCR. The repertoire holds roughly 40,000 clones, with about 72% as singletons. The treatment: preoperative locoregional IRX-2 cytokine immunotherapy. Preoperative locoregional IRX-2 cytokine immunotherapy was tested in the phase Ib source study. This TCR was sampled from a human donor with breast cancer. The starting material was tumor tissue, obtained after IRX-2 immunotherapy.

The CDR3 protein is CASSFGTSGRSTDTQYF. For the CDR3, the DNA is TGTGCCAGCAGTTTCGGGACTAGCGGGAGAAGCACAGATACGCAGTATTTT. This chain uses TRBV28 with TRBJ2-3, with 14 bases fitting TRBD2. Germline CDR1 MDHEN, CDR2 SYDVKM. V shed 3 bases and J 0 bases; nucleotides not matched to a gene: 2. The CDR3 length is 17 residues.